Presented here are 10 T cell receptor beta chains from one specimen sequenced in a study of T cell repertoires in cytomegalovirus infection. TCRdb called the reads again in MiXCR, with one record for every CDR3 protein. Of around 900,000 distinct CDR3 sequences in the sample, 25% to 40% are singletons; the top ten hold 13%. No cognate antigen is known for these TCRs. Sequenced material: cultured CD8+ T cells from PBMCs, taken from culture after CMV antigen stimulation. Receptors originate from a human donor in good health (CMV status not recorded). Some clones in this sample may be carry-over from other donors' samples.

The rearrangement links TRBV7-9 to TRBJ2-5; D unclear. Deletions cut 5 bases from V and 5 bases from J, with 18 bases between. Per germline, CDR1 SEHNR and CDR2 FQNEAQ (reference sequence). The CDR3 has 15 amino acids. The CDR3 here is CASSPAGSFKETQYF. CDR3 nucleotides: TGTGCCAGCAGCCCTGCTGGCAGCTTCAAGGAGACCCAGTACTTC. The whole variable domain, remainder taken from reference TRBV7-9 and TRBJ2-5, is DTGVSQNPRHKITKRGQNVTFRCDPISEHNRLYWYRQTLGQGPEFLTYFQNEAQLEKSRLLSDRFSAERPKGSFSTLEIQRTEQGDSAMYLCASSPAGSFKETQYFGPGTRLLVL.

This clonotype was detected once. CDR3 nucleotide sequence: TGTGCCAGCTCACCACGGGGCGGGGAGCGGTACAATGAGCAGTTCTTC. Translating gives CASSPRGGERYNEQFF. This chain links TRBV18 with TRBJ2-1; a possible D gene is TRBD2 (6 bases). Germline lookup yields CDR1 KGHSH and CDR2 LQKENI. This CDR3 contains 16 residues. Trimming cost V 1 base and J 4 bases, with 14 bases left between them.

This clonotype was seen many times. This chain uses TRBV6-5 with TRBJ2-2; TRBD1 might be the D (5 bases). Germline CDR1 reads MNHEY; CDR2 reads SVGAGI. The CDR3 sequence is 14 residues long. Trimming removed 0 bases at V and 3 bases at J, with 5 bases between. The CDR3 loop reads CASSYSTDTGELFF. CDR3 sequence (DNA): TGTGCCAGCAGTTACTCGACAGACACCGGGGAGCTGTTTTTT.

The chain recombines TRBV6-5 with TRBJ1-2, with no clear D. The CDR3 loop spans 13 amino acids. The V gene lost 5 bases and the J gene lost 7 bases, with 14 bases spanning the gap. From germline, CDR1 is MNHEY and CDR2 SVGAGI. Here the CDR3 DNA reads TGTGCCAGCAGTCCAATTCCATCGAGTGGCTACACCTTC. This encodes CASSPIPSSGYTF.

This clonotype was detected only a few times. The chain is built from TRBV24-1 and TRBJ2-5, with 14 bases matching TRBD2. Germline V gene lookup returns CDR1 KGHDR and CDR2 SFDVKD. The V segment lost 4 bases and the J segment 5 bases; nucleotides outside the gene matches: 8. The CDR3 extends over 17 amino acids. CDR3 nucleotides: TGTGCCACCAGTGACCCCGGACTAGCGGGGGGTTACGAGACCCAGTACTTC. The encoded protein is CATSDPGLAGGYETQYF.

V is TRBV6-2 or TRBV6-3 and J is TRBJ2-3; no definite D call. The CDR3 consists of 14 residues. V shed 0 bases and J shed 2 bases, with 6 bases lying between them. CDR1 is MNHEY, CDR2 SVGEGT, per germline. The CDR3 sequence is CASSYSSTTDTQYF. CDR3 in DNA: TGTGCCAGCAGTTACTCCTCGACCACAGATACGCAGTATTTT.

The V and J genes are TRBV2 and TRBJ1-6; the D gene is possibly TRBD1 (6 bases). Germline lookup yields CDR1 SNHLY and CDR2 FYNNEI. This CDR3 contains 15 residues. V gave up 3 bases and J gave up 8 bases, with 14 bases separating them. The CDR3 DNA sequence: TGTGCCAGCAGTGAGGACCGGAGGGGGGATTCACCCCTCCACTTT. Residues: CASSEDRRGDSPLHF.

This clonotype was observed many times. The J gene is TRBJ2-5, the V gene TRBV7-8; the match to TRBD2 covers 10 bases. V shed 5 bases, J shed 4 bases, and the junction held 10 bases outside the gene matches. This CDR3 has 16 amino acids. Per the germline V gene, CDR1 is SGHVS and CDR2 is FQNEAQ. CDR3 amino acids: CASSERGTSVRETQYF. CDR3 DNA sequence: TGTGCCAGCAGCGAGCGGGGGACTAGCGTAAGAGAGACCCAGTACTTC.

This clonotype appeared a few times. The V call is TRBV19, the J call TRBJ2-7; maybe TRBD1 (7 bases). The germline V gene has CDR1 LNHDA and CDR2 SQIVND (reference sequence). V lost 7 bases, J lost 4 bases, and 14 bases lay in between. The CDR3 has 13 residues. The CDR3 DNA reads TGTGCCAGTACCGCAGGGGGGAGGTACGAGCAGTACTTC. This codes for CASTAGGRYEQYF.

This chain uses TRBV6-5 with TRBJ1-4; 8 bases are shared with TRBD1. This CDR3 region has 15 residues. V lost 4 bases, J lost 6 bases, and 7 bases stayed unmatched. Germline CDR1 and CDR2: MNHEY and SVGAGI. The CDR3 spells CASSFKQGGHEKLFF. CDR3 bases: TGTGCCAGCAGTTTTAAACAGGGGGGTCATGAAAAACTGTTTTTT.